This T cell receptor (beta chain) was recovered during a study of OX40 agonist ivuxolimab in advanced cancers. Study context: Patients treated during dose escalation were battling hepatocellular carcinoma, melanoma, renal cell or head and neck cancer.

This CDR3 has 15 amino acids. Germline V CDR1 and CDR2: SGHNT, YYREEE (reference sequence). With 0 bases removed from V and 1 base from J, the gap between germline ends came to 10 bases. This table comes from immunoSEQ multiplex PCR, and its TCRdb copy is limited to in-frame clones, with some not included. The repertoire holds roughly 77,000 clones, with under 90% as singletons. The receptor was derived from an adult with an advanced solid tumor such as melanoma, head and neck, liver or kidney cancer. The specimen was CD4+ or CD8+ T cells sorted from blood, collected in a trial of the OX40 agonist ivuxolimab. The chain links TRBV5-4 to TRBJ2-5, with D possibly TRBD2 on 6 matching bases. The CDR3 spells CASSLAGGAQETQYF. In DNA, the CDR3 is TGTGCCAGCAGCTTGGCCGGCGGGGCCCAAGAGACCCAGTACTTC.